This T cell receptor (beta chain) was documented in a study of shared clonotypes between healthy human individuals. The wider study: Each donor's CD4 naive and CD4 memory cells filled three plates apiece, CD8 naive two, and CD8 memory one.

The V gene's germline CDR1 is MGHDK and CDR2 SYGVNS. There are 12 residues in the CDR3. V gave up 10 bases and J gave up 1 base, with 10 bases separating them. Study conclusions and caveats: Clonotypes shared by all four sorted-subset donors had higher generation probabilities than non-shared clonotypes.

Details on this clone: Its antigen is not identified.

In the original workflow: ImmunoSEQ output held junction-only sequences without quality scores, so filtering differed. Libraries were prepared by immunoSEQ multiplex PCR; TCRdb keeps only in-frame clonotypes and omits some of them. That table furnishes V, J and clone size, whereas the DNA furnished D and trimming. Counted here are 1.5 million to 1.9 million clones, about 98% occurring once; the ten biggest clones make up around 0.45%. The sequenced sample consisted of naive CD4+ T cells sorted from blood. Documented subset: CD45RA+ positively selected. The V call is TRBV25-1, the J call TRBJ1-1, with D hard to call. This clonotype was sampled from a young man in good health. CDR3 DNA sequence: TGTGCCACCATCACAAGGAACACTGAAGCTTTCTTT. Its translation is CATITRNTEAFF.